The 17 T cell receptor beta chains reported below all come from one sample, sequenced in a study of control samples from healthy donors and cancer patients. TCRdb's table, derived via immunoSEQ multiplex PCR, lists solely in-frame clones and lacks some. The sample contains under 200,000 clones, 92% of which appear only once. The sequenced material came from blood. Source of these receptors: a woman aged 25-40 years in good health.

In its sample, this clone was seen a few times. The chain uses TRBV11-2 and TRBJ2-3; 8 bases line up with TRBD2. This CDR3 has 16 amino acids. V lost 5 bases and J lost 2; bases outside the gene matches: 9. Germline values: CDR1 SGHAT, CDR2 FQNNGV. CDR3 in DNA: TGTGCCAGCAGCCCTGGGACTAGAGAATTCACAGATACGCAGTATTTT. Protein sequence: CASSPGTREFTDTQYF.

The rearrangement joins TRBV19 to TRBJ2-1, with 11 bases aligning to TRBD2. Per germline, CDR1 LNHDA and CDR2 SQIVND (reference sequence). After removal of 1 base from V and 1 base from J, the junction contained 6 bases not matched to a gene. The CDR3 consists of 18 residues. CDR3 loop: CASSIVRGTSGSYNEQFF. CDR3 coding DNA: TGTGCCAGTAGTATAGTGCGCGGGACTAGCGGTTCCTACAATGAGCAGTTCTTC.

The chain combines TRBV7-8 with TRBJ2-7; 8 bases match TRBD2. This CDR3 is 13 amino acids long. The trim removed 10 bases at V and 4 bases at J, leaving 9 bases unmatched. Germline assignment: CDR1 SGHVS and CDR2 FQNEAQ. CDR3 protein: CATLNRGGYEQYF. DNA for the CDR3: TGTGCCACTTTGAACCGGGGGGGATACGAGCAGTACTTC.

V and J are TRBV6-6 and TRBJ1-6; no clear D. The CDR3 is made up of 13 amino acids. Germline-derived CDR1 and CDR2 are MNHNY and SVGAGI (reference sequence). The V end lost 0 bases, the J end lost 9 bases, and 6 bases lay between the germline ends. The CDR3: CASSYSASSPLHF. The CDR3 DNA sequence: TGTGCCAGCAGTTACTCGGCGAGTTCACCCCTCCACTTT.

The count of this clone is one. DNA for the CDR3: TGTGCCAGCAGTTTCGTGGACAGGGGCAATCAGCCCCAGCATTTT. Its translation: CASSFVDRGNQPQHF. J is TRBJ1-5 and V is TRBV6-2 or TRBV6-3; 8 positions match TRBD1. Germline CDR1 reads MNHEY; CDR2 reads SVGEGT. The CDR3 spans 15 residues. Trimming at V came to 4 bases and at J to 2 bases, leaving 4 bases not matched to a gene.

V and J are TRBV7-2 and TRBJ2-2, with D uncertain. The CDR3 is made up of 14 amino acids. V lost 0 bases and J lost 6, with 8 bases in between. From germline, CDR1 is SGHTA and CDR2 FQGNSA. This CDR3 is CASSLAGFAGELFF. In DNA, the CDR3 is TGTGCCAGCAGCTTAGCGGGGTTTGCCGGGGAGCTGTTTTTT.

The gene calls are TRBV29-1 and TRBJ2-3; unclear D gene. Trimming removed 2 bases at V and 0 bases at J, with 12 bases between. This CDR3 contains 15 residues. In germline, CDR1 is SQVTM, CDR2 ANQGSEA. The CDR3 sequence: CSVEPAFASTDTQYF. The CDR3 DNA is TGCAGCGTTGAACCAGCGTTTGCTAGCACAGATACGCAGTATTTT.

This chain links TRBV11-2 with TRBJ1-5; unclear D gene. The length of the CDR3 is 13 residues. The germline V gene encodes CDR1 SGHAT and CDR2 FQNNGV. Deletions cut 3 bases from V and 5 bases from J, with 8 bases between. The CDR3 coding sequence is TGTGCCAGCAGCTTGACGGAGGATCAGCCCCAGCATTTT. It encodes CASSLTEDQPQHF.

The V and J genes are TRBV12-3 or TRBV12-4 and TRBJ2-2, with D uncertain. Deletions cut 3 bases from V and 6 bases from J, with 2 bases between. This CDR3 contains 11 residues. The chain's CDR3 is CASSFAGELFF. CDR3 nucleotide sequence: TGTGCCAGCAGTTTCGCCGGGGAGCTGTTTTTT.

This rearrangement joins TRBV2 to TRBJ2-2, with 8 bases identical to TRBD2. CDR3 length equals 16 residues. Trimming removed 4 bases from V and 8 bases from J; junction bases left unmatched: 12. Germline loops: CDR1 SNHLY, CDR2 FYNNEI. CDR3 bases: TGTGCCAGCAGTGTGAGCGGGAGCCCCTTTAGAGGGGAGCTGTTTTTT. Translating it yields CASSVSGSPFRGELFF.

The chain carries TRBV7-9 and TRBJ2-3; D possibly matches TRBD1 or TRBD2 (6 bases each). Germline V CDR1 and CDR2: SEHNR, FQNEAQ (reference sequence). The V end lost 4 bases, the J end lost 5 bases, and 22 bases lay between the germline ends. The CDR3 sequence is 17 residues long. Here the CDR3 reads CASSSPAIGGQEDTQYF. The DNA of the CDR3 is TGTGCCAGCAGCTCCCCAGCTATAGGGGGGCAGGAAGATACGCAGTATTTT.

This clone came up once. V gene TRBV6-5 combines with J gene TRBJ1-1; D remains unclear. The CDR3 sequence is 11 residues long. With 2 bases removed from V and 8 bases from J, the gap between germline ends came to 6 bases. CDR1 is MNHEY and CDR2 is SVGAGI in the germline V gene. The CDR3 nucleotides are TGTGCCAGCAGTTACGGCGGAGAAGCTTTCTTT. As protein: CASSYGGEAFF.

This chain joins TRBV19 and TRBJ1-5; D perhaps matches TRBD1 (6 bases). The CDR3 extends over 16 amino acids. Germline assignment: CDR1 LNHDA and CDR2 SQIVND (reference sequence). V was trimmed by 6 bases and J by 4 bases, leaving 19 bases between them. For the CDR3, the DNA is TGTGCCAGTAGGGGCCTCTTGGACAGTCCAAATCAGCCCCAGCATTTT. Encoded protein: CASRGLLDSPNQPQHF.

The J gene is TRBJ2-7, the V gene TRBV28, with 10 bases that match TRBD1. Germline assignment: CDR1 MDHEN and CDR2 SYDVKM. Trimming removed 7 bases from V and 3 bases from J; junction bases left unmatched: 12. This CDR3 is 16 amino acids long. CDR3: CASTTGGAGMGYEQYF. The CDR3 nucleotides are TGTGCCAGCACGACAGGGGGCGCAGGAATGGGCTACGAGCAGTACTTC. The full variable domain, rest sourced from reference TRBV28 and TRBJ2-7, is DVKVTQSSRYLVKRTGEKVFLECVQDMDHENMFWYRQDPGLGLRLIYFSYDVKMKEKGDIPEGYSVSREKKERFSLILESASTNQTSMYLCASTTGGAGMGYEQYFGPGTRLTVT.

The sample holds one count of this clone. V is TRBV23-1 and J is TRBJ2-5, with 9 bases identical to TRBD1. TRBV23-1 is placed among ORFs of uncertain function. The trim removed 0 bases at V and 4 bases at J, leaving 6 bases unmatched. This CDR3 spans 16 amino acids. CDR3 bases: TGCGCCAGCAGTCAATCGGACAGGGGCGAGGGAGAGACCCAGTACTTC. Its protein product is CASSQSDRGEGETQYF.

CDR3 in amino acids: CASSKLDQETQYF. CDR3 bases: TGTGCCAGCAGCAAACTTGACCAAGAGACCCAGTACTTC. The rearrangement joins TRBV21-1 to TRBJ2-5; the table's TRBD2 call for D was not verified on the DNA. TRBV21-1 is a pseudogene. The CDR3 runs 13 residues.

The chain has TRBV10-2 and TRBJ2-3; 8 nucleotides align to TRBD2. CDR1 WSHSY and CDR2 SAAADI come from the germline V gene. J lost 6 bases, V lost 5 bases, and 10 bases had no gene match. This CDR3 comprises 15 residues. In DNA form, the CDR3 reads TGCGCCAGCAGTCGGGAGAGCGGGAGCGGGGATACGCAGTATTTT. Its protein is CASSRESGSGDTQYF.